This entry is about one TCR beta chain. Its antigen is still unknown. This entry is derived from a study of cytotoxic CD8 clonotypes in ibrutinib-treated CLL. For the study at large: Across the patients, under 12 were relapsed/refractory, more than 14 treatment-naive and 17 to 18 IGHV unmutated.

This CDR3 is 18 amino acids long. Study-wide results and limits: The study found clonality rose at ibrutinib response, then fell toward baseline at progression.

Sequenced by immunoSEQ multiplex PCR; TCRdb stores in-frame clones only, minus some. The data hold tens of thousands of clones, with more than 70% observed a single time. The clonotype originates from a human donor with chronic lymphocytic leukemia. The sequences come from PBMCs, collected at disease progression, from a patient treated with ibrutinib. The V and J genes are TRBV21-1 and TRBJ2-5; TRBD2 is the table's D call, not checked against the DNA. TRBV21-1 is a listed pseudogene. The CDR3 region has the DNA TGTGCCAGCAGCATACCCGCGGCGACTAGCGGGGGGGTAGAGACCCAGTACTTC. Amino acid sequence: CASSIPAATSGGVETQYF.